Here is one TCR beta chain with its context. The antigen is not known. The data originate from a study of cytomegalovirus exposure and HLA in healthy donors. General study findings and limits: Testing in vitro showed a few CMV-associated chains specific for CMV antigens.

The PCR made use of 60 Vbeta and 13 Jbeta primers. TCRdb's table, derived via immunoSEQ multiplex PCR, lists solely in-frame clones and lacks some. The sample lists 140,000 or so clones, 70% to 75% occurring once. With 6 bases clipped from V and 3 bases from J, the junction kept 5 bases outside the gene matches. The germline gives CDR1 MDHEN, CDR2 SYDVKM. This CDR3 has 14 amino acids. V gene TRBV28 combines with J gene TRBJ2-7, with TRBD1 identical over 10 bases. Sequencing was performed on PBMCs. This TCR was sampled from a woman aged 25-40 years in good health and CMV-seronegative. CDR3 amino acids: CASRETGGGYEQYF. Here the CDR3 DNA reads TGTGCCAGCAGGGAGACAGGGGGCGGCTACGAGCAGTACTTC.